Presented here are 9 T cell receptor beta chains from one specimen sequenced in a study of blood T cell repertoires in COVID-19. Sequencing was performed with immunoSEQ multiplex PCR; in TCRdb, only in-frame clones are kept and a portion is missing. The sample yields about 480,000 clones, around 89% seen once. Specimen: peripheral blood. These TCRs come from a woman aged 50 to 65 with COVID-19, enrolled during active disease.

The chain is built from TRBV18 and TRBJ1-1; D perhaps matches TRBD1 (5 bases). V dropped 6 bases and J dropped 3 bases, with 14 bases sitting between them. The CDR3 covers 14 residues. CDR1 and CDR2 (germline): KGHSH, LQKENI. Here the CDR3 reads CASSASGGYTEAFF. The CDR3 DNA is TGTGCCAGCTCCGCCTCGGGGGGATACACTGAAGCTTTCTTT.

The CDR3 loop reads CASSFELLNNEQFF. CDR3 DNA sequence: TGTGCCAGCAGTTTCGAGCTCCTTAACAATGAGCAGTTCTTC. The chain joins TRBV28 to TRBJ2-1; D unresolved. Germline V CDR1 and CDR2: MDHEN, SYDVKM. Trimming cost V 3 bases and J 5 bases, with 11 bases left between them. The CDR3 is 14 amino acids. The complete variable domain, with remaining parts taken from reference TRBV28 and TRBJ2-1, reads DVKVTQSSRYLVKRTGEKVFLECVQDMDHENMFWYRQDPGLGLRLIYFSYDVKMKEKGDIPEGYSVSREKKERFSLILESASTNQTSMYLCASSFELLNNEQFFGPGTRLTVL.

This CDR3 is CSVETGTSGGFYEQYF. Here the CDR3 DNA reads TGCAGCGTTGAAACCGGGACTAGCGGGGGGTTCTACGAGCAGTACTTC. The V gene is TRBV29-1, the J gene TRBJ2-7; 15 positions match TRBD2. Germline assignment: CDR1 SQVTM and CDR2 ANQGSEA. The CDR3 has 16 amino acids. V was pared by 2 bases and J by 3 bases, with 5 bases of the junction left unmatched.

This clone was counted ten times or more. The chain recombines TRBV7-9 with TRBJ2-7; 7 bases match TRBD2. The V gene's germline CDR1 is SEHNR and CDR2 FQNEAQ (reference sequence). After removal of 5 bases from V and 3 bases from J, the junction contained 7 bases not matched to a gene. The CDR3 consists of 14 residues. The CDR3 sequence: CASSPPASGYEQYF. In nucleotides, the CDR3 is TGTGCCAGCAGCCCCCCCGCTAGCGGCTACGAGCAGTACTTC.

The CDR3 sequence: CASSLRPVGMGDEQYF. The CDR3 nucleotides are TGTGCCAGCAGTTTACGCCCCGTAGGGATGGGAGACGAGCAGTACTTC. The genes are TRBV27 and TRBJ2-7; weak D call: TRBD2 (5 bases). V lost 2 bases to trimming and J lost 5 bases, with 19 bases between them. This CDR3 is built from 16 residues. Germline CDR1 and CDR2: MNHEY and SMNVEV (reference sequence).

The chain joins TRBV27 to TRBJ2-7; maybe TRBD1 (5 bases). CDR3 size: 14 residues. The germline CDR1 and CDR2 sequences are MNHEY and SMNVEV (reference sequence). Trimming shortened V by 1 base and J by 5 bases, and 12 bases separated the two germline ends. The CDR3 DNA reads as TGTGCCAGCAGTTTATACAGGACCGTCCACGAGCAGTACTTC. This encodes CASSLYRTVHEQYF.

The chain carries TRBV5-1 and TRBJ1-2, with D possibly TRBD1 on 5 matching bases. V gave up 1 base and J gave up 6 bases, with 19 bases separating them. Germline values: CDR1 SGHRS, CDR2 YFSETQ. The CDR3 sequence is 16 residues long. CDR3 DNA: TGCGCCAGCAGCTTGAGTTGGGACTCAAGTAGGAATGGCTACACCTTC. Translating it yields CASSLSWDSSRNGYTF. Complete variable domain (other parts from reference TRBV5-1 and TRBJ1-2): KAGVTQTPRYLIKTRGQQVTLSCSPISGHRSVSWYQQTPGQGLQFLFEYFSETQRNKGNFPGRFSGRQFSNSRSEMNVSTLELGDSALYLCASSLSWDSSRNGYTFGSGTRLTVV.

Worth noting for this clone: Other DNA sequences from this sample encode an identical CDR3 as well. The chain links TRBV30 to TRBJ2-7, with no clear D. The CDR3 consists of 12 residues. The germline V and J ends were trimmed by 0 bases and 0 bases, with 3 bases remaining between them. The germline V gene encodes CDR1 GTSNPN and CDR2 SVGIG (reference sequence). CDR3 nucleotide sequence: TGTGCCTGGAGTGTCAGCTCCTACGAGCAGTACTTC. This codes for CAWSVSSYEQYF.

The sample holds one count of this clone. The rearrangement uses TRBV15 and TRBJ1-1; tentative D call: TRBD1 (6 bases). There are 11 residues in the CDR3. Between the trimmed V and J ends, which lost 8 bases and 7 bases, there was a span of 11 bases. CDR1 is LNHNV and CDR2 is YYDKDF in the germline V gene (reference sequence). CDR3 protein: CATGTRHEAFF. The CDR3 coding sequence is TGTGCCACCGGGACACGACATGAAGCTTTCTTT.